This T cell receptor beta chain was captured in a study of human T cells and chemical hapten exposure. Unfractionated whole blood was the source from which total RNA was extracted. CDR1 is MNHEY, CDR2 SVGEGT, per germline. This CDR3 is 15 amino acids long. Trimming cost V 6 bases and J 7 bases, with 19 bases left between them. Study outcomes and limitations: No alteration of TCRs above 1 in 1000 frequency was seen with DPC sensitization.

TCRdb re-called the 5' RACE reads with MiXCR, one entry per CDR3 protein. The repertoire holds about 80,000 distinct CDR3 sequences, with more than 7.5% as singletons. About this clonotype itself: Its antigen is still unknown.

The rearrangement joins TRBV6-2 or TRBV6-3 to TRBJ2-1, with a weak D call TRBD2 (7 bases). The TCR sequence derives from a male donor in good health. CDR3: CASRAGAGAVNEQFF. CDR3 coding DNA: TGTGCCAGCAGGGCAGGGGCGGGAGCTGTAAATGAGCAGTTCTTC.